This T cell receptor (beta chain) was sequenced during a study of preoperative IRX-2 immunotherapy in early breast cancer. This CDR3 contains 15 residues. CDR1 is MNHGY and CDR2 is SAAAGT in the germline V gene. The trim removed 7 bases at V and 6 bases at J, leaving 12 bases unmatched. Treatment reported: preoperative locoregional IRX-2 cytokine immunotherapy. The repertoire was sequenced with immunoSEQ multiplex PCR; TCRdb's copy has only in-frame clones and lacks some. The sample records about 45,000 clones, about 72% being singletons. Sequenced material: tumor tissue, taken after IRX-2 immunotherapy. The chain carries TRBV6-8 and TRBJ1-5, with TRBD1 identical over 7 bases. The source is a human donor with breast cancer. The CDR3 loop reads CASNRDRVGGQPQHF. The CDR3 nucleotides are TGTGCCAGCAACAGAGACAGGGTCGGGGGTCAGCCCCAGCATTTT.